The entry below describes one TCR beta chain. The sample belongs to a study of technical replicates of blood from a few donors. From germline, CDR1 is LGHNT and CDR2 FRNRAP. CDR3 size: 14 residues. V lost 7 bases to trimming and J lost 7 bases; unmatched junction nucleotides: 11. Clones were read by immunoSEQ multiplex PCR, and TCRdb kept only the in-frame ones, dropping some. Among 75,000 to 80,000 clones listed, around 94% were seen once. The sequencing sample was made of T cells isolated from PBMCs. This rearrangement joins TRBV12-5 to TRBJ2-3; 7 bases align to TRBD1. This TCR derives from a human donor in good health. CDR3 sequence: CASVPMTGSNTQYF. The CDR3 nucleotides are TGTGCTAGTGTTCCGATGACAGGGTCAAATACGCAGTATTTT.